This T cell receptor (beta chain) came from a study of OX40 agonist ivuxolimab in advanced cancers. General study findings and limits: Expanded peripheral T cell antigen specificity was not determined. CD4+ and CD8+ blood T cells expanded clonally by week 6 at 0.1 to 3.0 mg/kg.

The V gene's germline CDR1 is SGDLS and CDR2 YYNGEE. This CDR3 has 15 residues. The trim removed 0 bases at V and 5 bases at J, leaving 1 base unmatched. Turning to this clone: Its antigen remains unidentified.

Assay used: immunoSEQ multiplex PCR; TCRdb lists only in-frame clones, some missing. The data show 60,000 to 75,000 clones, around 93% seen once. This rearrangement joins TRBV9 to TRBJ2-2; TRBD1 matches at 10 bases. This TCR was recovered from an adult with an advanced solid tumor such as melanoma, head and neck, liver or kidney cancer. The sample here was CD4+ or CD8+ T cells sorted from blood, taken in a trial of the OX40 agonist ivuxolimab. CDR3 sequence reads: CASSVGTGGTGELFF. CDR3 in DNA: TGTGCCAGCAGCGTAGGGACAGGGGGTACCGGGGAGCTGTTTTTT.